This T cell receptor beta chain was retrieved from a study of T cells in Graves' hyperthyroidism and ophthalmopathy. The source material, RNA transcripts, was used to amplify TCR beta CDR3 regions. The TCR CDR3 first-round RT-PCR relied on the HTBI primer set. Using its own MiXCR run on the multiplex PCR reads, TCRdb lists one record per CDR3 protein. The top ten clones hold 18% of a sample with approximately 530,000 distinct CDR3 sequences, 16% of them seen once. Turning to this clonotype: Its antigen is currently unknown.

The germline V gene has CDR1 MNHNS and CDR2 SASEGT. The CDR3 extends over 12 amino acids. The junction had 6 bases not matched to a gene; V was cut back by 8 bases and J by 6 bases. Study-level results: A median approximately 6.5 months before onset, the model predicted ophthalmopathy. Stable hyperthyroidism was told apart from ophthalmopathy by a model built on 13 V-J features.

Diagnoses rested on clinical symptoms, serum thyroxine and TRAb, thyroid ultrasound and orbital computed tomography. Source material for PBMCs was about 11 ml fresh peripheral blood. The source material was blood. The clonotype was recovered from a woman between 18 and 29 years old with Graves' hyperthyroidism. The chain uses TRBV6-1 and TRBJ2-5; 7 bases agree with TRBD2. The CDR3, as DNA: TGTGCCAGCCAGGCGGGAGAACAGACCCAGTACTTC. Protein sequence: CASQAGEQTQYF.